The sample holds many counts of the clone carrying this T cell receptor beta chain. Its antigen is as yet unknown. This sample is part of a study of T cells after yellow fever vaccination. The study's findings and limits: FACS-sorted repertoires could harbor abundant contaminating bulk-population clonotypes. Overlap between CD4 and CD8 compartments was detected for a small share of clonotypes. Post-booster repertoires again held most primary-vaccination clones (approximately 96% CD4, roughly 88% CD8).

V lost 3 bases to trimming and J lost 7 bases; unmatched junction nucleotides: 9. The CDR3 runs to 15 residues. CDR1 is LNHDA and CDR2 is SQIVND in the germline V gene (reference sequence). Conversion of TCR transcripts into cDNA relied on 5'RACE template switching, which added a universal primer site and UMIs. TCRdb reprocessed the 5' RACE reads via MiXCR and lists one record per CDR3 protein. The sample holds a few hundred thousand distinct CDR3 sequences, 6% to 7.5% seen once. The source is a man aged 25 to 40 who received the YFV17D yellow fever vaccine. The sample consisted of CD4+ T cells sorted from PBMCs, taken 15 days after the yellow fever booster vaccination. This sequence joins TRBV19 and TRBJ2-1; 7 bases agree with TRBD2. The CDR3 region is CASSILSGAPNEQFF. The DNA of the CDR3 is TGTGCCAGTAGTATCTTGAGCGGGGCTCCAAATGAGCAGTTCTTC.